This T cell receptor beta chain was profiled in a study of Graves' ophthalmopathy and Graves' hyperthyroidism. Broader study findings: Thyroid clonotypes that were expanded above 0.001 frequency mostly also appeared in blood.

Beta-chain TCR CDR3 regions were amplified from RNA transcripts. After a first-round RT-PCR with HTBI primers, a second-round multiplex PCR was run. TCRdb reprocessed the multiplex PCR reads via MiXCR and lists one record per CDR3 protein. The sample records approximately 410,000 distinct CDR3 sequences, approximately 15% being singletons. The stable label applied to hyperthyroidism with no ophthalmopathy within 18 months of follow-up. Hyperthyroidism in these 18- to 65-year-old patients was newly diagnosed, lasting under 2 months. Establishment of the diagnosis relied upon clinical symptoms, serum thyroxine, TRAb, thyroid ultrasound and orbital computed tomography. This clonotype has ten or more counts. Its antigen remains unknown. Germline V gives CDR1 KGHDR, CDR2 SFDVKD. CDR3 length equals 15 residues. The V end lost 7 bases, the J end lost 4 bases, and 18 bases lay between the germline ends.

The sequence was obtained from a woman under 30 with stable Graves' hyperthyroidism. This chain uses TRBV24-1 with TRBJ1-2; D may be TRBD1 (6 bases). Sequencing was performed on peripheral blood. The DNA for the CDR3 is TGTGCCACCAGCGCTTCGCCAGGAGGGGGCTATGGCTACACCTTC. Its protein product is CATSASPGGGYGYTF.